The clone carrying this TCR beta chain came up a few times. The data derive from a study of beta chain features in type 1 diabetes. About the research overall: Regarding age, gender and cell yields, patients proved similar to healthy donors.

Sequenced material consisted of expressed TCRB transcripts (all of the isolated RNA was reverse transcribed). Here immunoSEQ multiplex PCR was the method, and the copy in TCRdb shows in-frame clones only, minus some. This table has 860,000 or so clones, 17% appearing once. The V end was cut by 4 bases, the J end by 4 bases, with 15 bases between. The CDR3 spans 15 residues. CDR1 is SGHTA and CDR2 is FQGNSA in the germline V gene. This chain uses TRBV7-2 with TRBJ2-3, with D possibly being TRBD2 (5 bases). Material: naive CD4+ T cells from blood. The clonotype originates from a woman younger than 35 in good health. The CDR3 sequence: CASSSSSLGADTQYF. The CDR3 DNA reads TGTGCCAGCAGCTCTTCGAGCCTCGGGGCAGATACGCAGTATTTT.